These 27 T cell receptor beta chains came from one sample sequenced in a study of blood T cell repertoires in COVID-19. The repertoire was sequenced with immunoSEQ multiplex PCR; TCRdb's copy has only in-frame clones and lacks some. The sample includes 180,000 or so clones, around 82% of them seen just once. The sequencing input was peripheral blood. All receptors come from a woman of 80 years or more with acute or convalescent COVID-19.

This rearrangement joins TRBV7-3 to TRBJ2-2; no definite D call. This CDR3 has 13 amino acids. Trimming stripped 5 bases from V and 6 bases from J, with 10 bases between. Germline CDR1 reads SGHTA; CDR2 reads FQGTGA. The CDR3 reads CASSLSQAGELFF. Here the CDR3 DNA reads TGTGCCAGCAGCCTCAGTCAGGCCGGGGAGCTGTTTTTT.

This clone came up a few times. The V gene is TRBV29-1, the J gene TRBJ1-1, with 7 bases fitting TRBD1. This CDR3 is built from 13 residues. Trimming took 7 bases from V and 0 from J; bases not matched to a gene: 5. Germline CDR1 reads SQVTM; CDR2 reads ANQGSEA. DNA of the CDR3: TGCAGCGCTTGGGACAGTTTGAACACTGAAGCTTTCTTT. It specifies CSAWDSLNTEAFF.

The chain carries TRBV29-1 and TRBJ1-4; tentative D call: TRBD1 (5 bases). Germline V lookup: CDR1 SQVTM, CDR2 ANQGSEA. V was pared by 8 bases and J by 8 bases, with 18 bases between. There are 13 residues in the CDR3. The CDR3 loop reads CSTNGQGGEKLFF. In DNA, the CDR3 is TGCAGCACGAACGGGCAGGGAGGGGAAAAACTGTTTTTT.

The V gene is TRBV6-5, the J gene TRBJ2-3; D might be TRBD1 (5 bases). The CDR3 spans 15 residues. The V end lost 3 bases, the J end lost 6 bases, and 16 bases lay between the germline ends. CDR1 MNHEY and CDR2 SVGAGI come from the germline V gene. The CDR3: CASSYGQQGADTQYF. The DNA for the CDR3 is TGTGCCAGCAGTTATGGGCAGCAGGGTGCGGATACGCAGTATTTT.

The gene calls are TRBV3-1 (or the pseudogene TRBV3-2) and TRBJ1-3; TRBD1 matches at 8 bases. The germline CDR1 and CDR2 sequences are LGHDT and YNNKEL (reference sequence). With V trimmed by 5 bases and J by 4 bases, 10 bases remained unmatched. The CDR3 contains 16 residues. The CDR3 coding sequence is TGTGCCAGCAGCTTCCAGGGGGCGGTTACGGGAAACACCATATATTTT. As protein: CASSFQGAVTGNTIYF.

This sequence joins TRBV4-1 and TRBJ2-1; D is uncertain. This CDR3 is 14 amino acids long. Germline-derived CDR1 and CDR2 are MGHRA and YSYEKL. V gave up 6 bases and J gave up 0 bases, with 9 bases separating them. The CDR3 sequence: CASRRASSYNEQFF. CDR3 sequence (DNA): TGCGCCAGCAGACGAGCCTCCTCCTACAATGAGCAGTTCTTC.

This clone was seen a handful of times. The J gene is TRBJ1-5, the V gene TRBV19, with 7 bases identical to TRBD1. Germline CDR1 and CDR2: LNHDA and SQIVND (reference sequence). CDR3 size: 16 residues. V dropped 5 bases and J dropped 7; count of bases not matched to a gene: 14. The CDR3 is CASSPIQGTAGQPQHF. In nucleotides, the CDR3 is TGTGCCAGTAGTCCTATTCAAGGGACAGCTGGGCAGCCCCAGCATTTT.

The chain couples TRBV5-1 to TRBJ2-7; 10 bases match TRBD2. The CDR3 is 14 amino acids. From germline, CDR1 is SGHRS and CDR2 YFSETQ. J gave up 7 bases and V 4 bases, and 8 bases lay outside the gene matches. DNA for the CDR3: TGCGCCAGCAGCACCGGGACTAGCGCTCTAGAGCAGTACTTC. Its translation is CASSTGTSALEQYF.

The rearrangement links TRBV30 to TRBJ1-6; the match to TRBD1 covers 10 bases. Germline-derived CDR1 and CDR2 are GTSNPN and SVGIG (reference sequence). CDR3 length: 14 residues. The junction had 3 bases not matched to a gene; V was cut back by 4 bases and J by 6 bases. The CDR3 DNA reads TGTGCCTGGATCAGGACAGGGGGTAATTCACCCCTCCACTTT. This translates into CAWIRTGGNSPLHF.

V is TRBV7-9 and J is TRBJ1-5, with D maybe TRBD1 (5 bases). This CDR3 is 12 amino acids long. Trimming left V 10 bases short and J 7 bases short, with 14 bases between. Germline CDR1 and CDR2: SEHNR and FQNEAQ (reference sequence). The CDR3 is CAIQEGEQPQHF. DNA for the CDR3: TGTGCCATCCAAGAAGGGGAACAGCCCCAGCATTTT.

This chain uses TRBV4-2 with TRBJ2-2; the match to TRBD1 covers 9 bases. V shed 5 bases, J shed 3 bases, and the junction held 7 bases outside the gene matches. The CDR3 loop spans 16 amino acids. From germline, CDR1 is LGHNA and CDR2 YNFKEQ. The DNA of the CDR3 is TGTGCCAGCAGCTTCCTTGACAGGGGGGACACCGGGGAGCTGTTTTTT. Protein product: CASSFLDRGDTGELFF.

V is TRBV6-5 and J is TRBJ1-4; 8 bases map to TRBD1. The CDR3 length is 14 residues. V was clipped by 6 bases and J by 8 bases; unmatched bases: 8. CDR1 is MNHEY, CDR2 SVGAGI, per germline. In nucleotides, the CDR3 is TGTGCCAGCAGCCTAGGACAGGGCGGAGAAAAACTGTTTTTT. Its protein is CASSLGQGGEKLFF.

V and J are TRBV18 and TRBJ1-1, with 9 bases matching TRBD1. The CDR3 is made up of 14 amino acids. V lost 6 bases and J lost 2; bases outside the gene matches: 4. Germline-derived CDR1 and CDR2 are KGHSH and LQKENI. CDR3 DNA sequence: TGTGCCAGCTCGGACAGGGGTGATAACACTGAAGCTTTCTTT. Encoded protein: CASSDRGDNTEAFF.

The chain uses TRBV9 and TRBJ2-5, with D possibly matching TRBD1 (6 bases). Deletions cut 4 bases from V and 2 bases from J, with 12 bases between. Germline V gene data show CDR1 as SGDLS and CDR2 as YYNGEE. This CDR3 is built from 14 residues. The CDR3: CASSSQGRQETQYF. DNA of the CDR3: TGTGCCAGCAGCAGTCAGGGGCGTCAAGAGACCCAGTACTTC.

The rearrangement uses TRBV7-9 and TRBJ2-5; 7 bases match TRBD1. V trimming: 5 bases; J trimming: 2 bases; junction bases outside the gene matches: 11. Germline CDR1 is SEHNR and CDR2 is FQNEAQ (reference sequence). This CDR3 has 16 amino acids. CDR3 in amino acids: CASSQGWDRGQETQYF. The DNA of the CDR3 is TGTGCCAGCAGCCAGGGGTGGGACAGAGGACAAGAGACCCAGTACTTC.

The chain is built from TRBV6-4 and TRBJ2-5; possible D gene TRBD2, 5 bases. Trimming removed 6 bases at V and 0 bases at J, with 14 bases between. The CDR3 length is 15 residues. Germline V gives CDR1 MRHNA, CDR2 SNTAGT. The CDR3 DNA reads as TGTGCCAGCAGCGCTTTTCCGGGGTACCAAGAGACCCAGTACTTC. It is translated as CASSAFPGYQETQYF.

This CDR3 reads CASSHPGHGYTF. DNA for the CDR3: TGTGCCAGCAGCCACCCAGGGCATGGCTACACCTTC. The V call is TRBV12-3 or TRBV12-4, the J call TRBJ1-2; a possible D gene is TRBD1 (5 bases). This CDR3 comprises 12 residues. Trimming pared 6 bases from V and 6 bases from J, leaving 11 bases between.

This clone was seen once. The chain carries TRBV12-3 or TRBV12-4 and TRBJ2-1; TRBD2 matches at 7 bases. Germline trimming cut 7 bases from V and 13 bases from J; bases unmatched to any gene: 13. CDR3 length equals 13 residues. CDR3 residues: CASTPGGPRFQFF. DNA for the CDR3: TGTGCCAGCACCCCGGGGGGTCCTAGGTTCCAGTTCTTC.

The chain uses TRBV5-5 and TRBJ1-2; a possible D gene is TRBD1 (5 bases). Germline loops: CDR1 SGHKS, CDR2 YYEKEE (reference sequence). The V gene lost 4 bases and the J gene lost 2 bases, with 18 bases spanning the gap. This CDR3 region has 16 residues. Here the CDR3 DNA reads TGTGCCAGCAGCCCGGGGGGGACCTTAGAGAACTATGGCTACACCTTC. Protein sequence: CASSPGGTLENYGYTF. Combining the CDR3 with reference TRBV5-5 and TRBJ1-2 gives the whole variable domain DAGVTQSPTHLIKTRGQQVTLRCSPISGHKSVSWYQQVLGQGPQFIFQYYEKEERGRGNFPDRFSARQFPNYSSELNVNALLLGDSALYLCASSPGGTLENYGYTFGSGTRLTVV.

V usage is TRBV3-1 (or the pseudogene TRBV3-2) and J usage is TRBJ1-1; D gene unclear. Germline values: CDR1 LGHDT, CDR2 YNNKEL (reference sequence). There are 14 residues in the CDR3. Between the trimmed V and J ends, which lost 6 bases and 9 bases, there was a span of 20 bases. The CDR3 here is CASRRDIQTTKAFF. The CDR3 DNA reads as TGTGCCAGCAGACGCGATATCCAGACAACCAAAGCTTTCTTT.

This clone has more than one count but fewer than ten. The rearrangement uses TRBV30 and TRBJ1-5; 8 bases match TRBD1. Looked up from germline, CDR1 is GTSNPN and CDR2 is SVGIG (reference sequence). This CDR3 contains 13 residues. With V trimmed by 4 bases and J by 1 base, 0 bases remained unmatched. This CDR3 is CAWNRGSNQPQHF. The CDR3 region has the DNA TGTGCCTGGAACAGGGGGAGCAATCAGCCCCAGCATTTT.

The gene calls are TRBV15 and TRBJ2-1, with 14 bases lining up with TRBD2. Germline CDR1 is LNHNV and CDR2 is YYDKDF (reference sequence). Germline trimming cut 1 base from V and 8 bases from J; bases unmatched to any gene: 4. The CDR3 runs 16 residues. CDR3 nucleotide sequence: TGTGCCACCAGCAGAGCGACTAGCGGGGGGGCTGATGAGCAGTTCTTC. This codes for CATSRATSGGADEQFF.

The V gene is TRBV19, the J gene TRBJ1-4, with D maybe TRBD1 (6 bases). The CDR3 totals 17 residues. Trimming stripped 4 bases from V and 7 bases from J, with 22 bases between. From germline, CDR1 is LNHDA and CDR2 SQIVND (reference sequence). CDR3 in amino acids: CASSKVAMGGAGEKLFF. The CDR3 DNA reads TGTGCCAGTAGTAAGGTTGCCATGGGGGGGGCCGGTGAAAAACTGTTTTTT.

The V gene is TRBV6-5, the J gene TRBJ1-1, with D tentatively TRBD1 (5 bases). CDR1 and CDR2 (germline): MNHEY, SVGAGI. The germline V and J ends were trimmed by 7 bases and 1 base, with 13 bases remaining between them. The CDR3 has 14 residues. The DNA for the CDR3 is TGTGCCAGCATTAACAGGAGCAGGAACACTGAAGCTTTCTTT. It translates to CASINRSRNTEAFF.

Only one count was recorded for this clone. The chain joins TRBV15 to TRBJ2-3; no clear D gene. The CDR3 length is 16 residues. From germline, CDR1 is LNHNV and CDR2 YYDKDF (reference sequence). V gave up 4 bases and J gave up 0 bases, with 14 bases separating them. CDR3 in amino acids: CATSIDFSASTDTQYF. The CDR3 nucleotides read TGTGCCACCAGCATAGACTTCAGCGCAAGCACAGATACGCAGTATTTT.

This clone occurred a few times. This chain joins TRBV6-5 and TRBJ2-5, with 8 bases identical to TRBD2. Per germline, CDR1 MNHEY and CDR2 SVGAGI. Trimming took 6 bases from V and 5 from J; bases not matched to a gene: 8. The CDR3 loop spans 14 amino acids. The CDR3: CASSGAGVGETQYF. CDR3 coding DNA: TGTGCCAGCAGCGGAGCGGGAGTGGGGGAGACCCAGTACTTC.

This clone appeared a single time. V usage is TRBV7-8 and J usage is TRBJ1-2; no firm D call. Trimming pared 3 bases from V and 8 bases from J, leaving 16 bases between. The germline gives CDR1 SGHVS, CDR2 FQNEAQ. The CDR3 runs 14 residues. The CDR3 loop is CASSFGVRGAGYTF. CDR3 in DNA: TGTGCCAGCAGCTTCGGGGTTCGAGGTGCGGGCTACACCTTC.